Below, 20 T cell receptor beta chains from the same sample are listed, as sequenced in a study of blood T cell repertoires in COVID-19. Method: immunoSEQ multiplex PCR; TCRdb's copy keeps in-frame clones and lacks some. The sample shows more than 350,000 clones, approximately 90% of them seen only once. Sequencing used PBMCs or T cells enriched from blood (not recorded which). The receptors here all came from a man between 18 and 35 years old who had recovered from COVID-19.

The rearrangement joins TRBV3-1 (or the pseudogene TRBV3-2) to TRBJ1-1; tentatively, D is TRBD1 (5 bases). V lost 11 bases and J lost 6, with 13 bases in between. CDR3 size: 11 residues. Germline CDR1 and CDR2: LGHDT and YNNKEL (reference sequence). The CDR3: CACGAVAEAFF. The CDR3 DNA reads as TGTGCCTGCGGGGCGGTGGCTGAAGCTTTCTTT.

The chain is built from TRBV6-5 and TRBJ2-3; possible D gene TRBD2, 7 bases. The CDR3 totals 15 residues. Trimming removed 5 bases at V and 3 bases at J, with 15 bases between. Germline CDR1 and CDR2: MNHEY and SVGAGI. CDR3 residues: CASSSFGGPTDTQYF. CDR3 coding DNA: TGTGCCAGCAGTAGCTTCGGGGGGCCAACAGATACGCAGTATTTT.

This clone was recorded once. A read error may account for a junction end that differs from germline. V usage is TRBV10-3 and J usage is TRBJ1-2; 8 bases line up with TRBD1. Germline-derived CDR1 and CDR2 are ENHRY and SYGVKD. The CDR3 extends over 15 amino acids. This CDR3 is CAISGGDRNNFGYTF. The CDR3 nucleotides read TGTGCCATCAGTGGGGGGGACAGGAACAACTTTGGCTACACCTTC.

This chain joins TRBV5-4 and TRBJ1-2; 12 bases fit TRBD1. The V gene end was trimmed by 4 bases and the J gene end by 4 bases; junction bases not matched to a gene: 11. The CDR3 covers 17 residues. In germline, CDR1 is SGHNT, CDR2 YYREEE (reference sequence). In DNA form, the CDR3 reads TGTGCCAGCAGCGAGGGACAGGGGGCCTATTCCAGCTATGGCTACACCTTC. This translates into CASSEGQGAYSSYGYTF.

The chain uses TRBV5-6 and TRBJ2-7, with TRBD1 matching over 9 bases. V lost 4 bases and J lost 3; bases outside the gene matches: 5. Germline CDR1 SGHDT, CDR2 YYEEEE. There are 14 residues in the CDR3. The CDR3 protein is CASSRQGVDYEQYF. The CDR3 coding sequence is TGTGCCAGCAGCAGACAGGGGGTCGACTACGAGCAGTACTTC.

This chain uses TRBV7-2 with TRBJ1-3; no clear D gene. V was pared by 1 base and J by 2 bases, with 9 bases between. CDR1 SGHTA and CDR2 FQGNSA come from the germline V gene. The CDR3 loop spans 15 amino acids. The CDR3 DNA reads TGTGCCAGCAGCTTAGTTTCTGGGCCTGGAAACACCATATATTTT. This translates into CASSLVSGPGNTIYF.

The J gene is TRBJ1-1, the V gene TRBV5-1, with 12 bases matching TRBD1. Germline lookup yields CDR1 SGHRS and CDR2 YFSETQ. The V gene end was trimmed by 3 bases and the J gene end by 5 bases; junction bases not matched to a gene: 8. The CDR3 runs 16 residues. The CDR3 bases are TGCGCCAGCAGCTCCGGGACAGGGGGCGCTGAGACTGAAGCTTTCTTT. The encoded protein is CASSSGTGGAETEAFF.

This chain links TRBV25-1 with TRBJ2-3; 7 nucleotides line up with TRBD2. Unmatched junction bases numbered 5, after V lost 4 bases and J lost 7 bases. Germline V gene data show CDR1 as MGHDK and CDR2 as SYGVNS. This CDR3 region has 13 residues. For the CDR3, the DNA is TGTGCCAGCAGTGGGACTAGTATTAATACGCAGTATTTT. Residues: CASSGTSINTQYF.

This chain uses TRBV9 with TRBJ2-1; TRBD2 agrees at 12 bases. The germline CDR1 and CDR2 sequences are SGDLS and YYNGEE. Germline trimming cut 0 bases from V and 9 bases from J; bases unmatched to any gene: 13. CDR3 length equals 18 residues. CDR3 DNA: TGTGCCAGCAGCGTAGCCCCTAGCGGGAGGGCCGGTGTGAGTGAGCAGTTCTTC. This translates into CASSVAPSGRAGVSEQFF.

This clone has a single count. This chain connects TRBV6-5 to TRBJ2-1; TRBD2 matches 11 bases. CDR3 length: 15 residues. Germline V CDR1 and CDR2: MNHEY, SVGAGI. Trimming at V came to 6 bases and at J to 6 bases, leaving 7 bases not matched to a gene. CDR3 nucleotide sequence: TGTGCCAGCAGCTTCACTAGCGGGAGCCCCAATGAGCAGTTCTTC. It encodes CASSFTSGSPNEQFF.

This clone was seen a single time. This CDR3 is also generated by other DNA sequences in the sample. The V call is TRBV29-1, the J call TRBJ1-2; D remains unclear. The CDR3 is 10 amino acids. V was cut by 5 bases and J by 6 bases, with 7 bases left in between. The germline V gene encodes CDR1 SQVTM and CDR2 ANQGSEA. Written as DNA, the CDR3 is TGCAGCGTTTTCGGGGATGGCTACACCTTC. This sequence encodes CSVFGDGYTF.

This clone was found a few times. The CDR3 here is CASSPYIQGDSEKLFF. CDR3 coding DNA: TGTGCCAGCAGTCCCTATATCCAGGGGGACAGTGAAAAACTGTTTTTT. J is TRBJ1-4 and V is TRBV28, with TRBD1 matching 7 bases. The V gene end was trimmed by 5 bases and the J gene end by 7 bases; junction bases not matched to a gene: 13. The CDR3 runs to 16 residues. Germline CDR1 and CDR2: MDHEN and SYDVKM.

The chain couples TRBV3-1 (or the pseudogene TRBV3-2) to TRBJ1-2, with 8 bases that match TRBD1. The J segment lost 8 bases and the V segment lost 1 base, leaving 12 bases of the junction unmatched. CDR1 is LGHDT, CDR2 YNNKEL, per germline (reference sequence). The length of the CDR3 is 16 residues. The CDR3 loop is CASSQGPQGARGGYTF. The DNA of the CDR3 is TGTGCCAGCAGCCAAGGACCCCAGGGGGCTCGTGGGGGCTACACCTTC.

The rearrangement links TRBV5-4 to TRBJ1-3; no clear D. With 4 bases removed from V and 4 bases from J, the gap between germline ends came to 12 bases. Germline assignment: CDR1 SGHNT and CDR2 YYREEE (reference sequence). This CDR3 comprises 14 residues. The CDR3, as DNA: TGTGCCAGCAGCAGTCGCGGCCAGGGAAACACCATATATTTT. Its protein is CASSSRGQGNTIYF. Full variable domain (outside the CDR3, taken from reference TRBV5-4 and TRBJ1-3): ETGVTQSPTHLIKTRGQQVTLRCSSQSGHNTVSWYQQALGQGPQFIFQYYREEENGRGNFPPRFSGLQFPNYSSELNVNALELDDSALYLCASSSRGQGNTIYFGEGSWLTVV.

The V gene is TRBV12-2, the J gene TRBJ1-1; the table's D gene call, TRBD1, was not cross checked with the DNA. TRBV12-2 is designated a pseudogene. The CDR3 runs 14 residues. CDR3 coding DNA: TGTGCAAGTCGCTCGGCCCAGGGTGACACTGAAGCTTTCTTT. Its protein is CASRSAQGDTEAFF.

V gene TRBV5-1 combines with J gene TRBJ2-3; 11 bases line up with TRBD2. The CDR3 is 16 residues long. V shed 4 bases, J shed 5 bases, and the junction held 9 bases outside the gene matches. CDR1 is SGHRS, CDR2 YFSETQ, per germline. CDR3 bases: TGCGCCAGCAGCACCTTAGCGGGAGGGCTCCAAGATACGCAGTATTTT. The encoded protein is CASSTLAGGLQDTQYF.

The gene calls are TRBV19 and TRBJ1-6; D gene unclear. Trimming took 6 bases from V and 0 from J, leaving 9 bases between them. The germline V gene encodes CDR1 LNHDA and CDR2 SQIVND (reference sequence). This CDR3 has 15 residues. The CDR3 nucleotides are TGTGCCAGTAGCATGAAGAGCTCCTATAATTCACCCCTCCACTTT. Its translation is CASSMKSSYNSPLHF.

The chain joins TRBV5-5 to TRBJ1-4; D unresolved. In germline, CDR1 is SGHKS, CDR2 YYEKEE (reference sequence). Trimming cost V 2 bases and J 3 bases, with 8 bases left between them. CDR3 length equals 14 residues. The CDR3 region has the DNA TGTGCCAGCAGCTTAACAGTTGCTAATGAAAAACTGTTTTTT. Amino acid sequence: CASSLTVANEKLFF.

The chain combines TRBV6-5 with TRBJ2-5; D not certain. Trimming stripped 4 bases from V and 5 bases from J, with 8 bases between. Germline CDR1 MNHEY, CDR2 SVGAGI. The CDR3 covers 12 residues. The CDR3 loop is CASSLSGETQYF. As DNA, the CDR3 is TGTGCCAGCAGTTTGTCCGGGGAGACCCAGTACTTC.

This rearrangement joins TRBV28 to TRBJ2-7; 9 bases map to TRBD1. Germline values: CDR1 MDHEN, CDR2 SYDVKM. This CDR3 spans 12 amino acids. The trim removed 8 bases at V and 4 bases at J, leaving 3 bases unmatched. The CDR3, as DNA: TGTGCCAGCCGGGACAGGGTTTACGAGCAGTACTTC. Translated: CASRDRVYEQYF. The full variable domain, completed using reference TRBV28 and TRBJ2-7, is DVKVTQSSRYLVKRTGEKVFLECVQDMDHENMFWYRQDPGLGLRLIYFSYDVKMKEKGDIPEGYSVSREKKERFSLILESASTNQTSMYLCASRDRVYEQYFGPGTRLTVT.